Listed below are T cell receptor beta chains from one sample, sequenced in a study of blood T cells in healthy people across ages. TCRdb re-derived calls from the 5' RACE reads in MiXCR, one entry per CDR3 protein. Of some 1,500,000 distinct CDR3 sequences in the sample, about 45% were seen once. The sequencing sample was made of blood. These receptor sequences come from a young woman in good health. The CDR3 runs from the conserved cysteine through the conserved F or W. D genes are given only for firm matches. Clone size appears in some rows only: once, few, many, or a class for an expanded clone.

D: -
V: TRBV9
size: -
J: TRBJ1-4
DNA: TGTGCCAGCAGCGTGGGAGTACTAACTAATGAAAAACTGTTTTTT
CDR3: CASSVGVLTNEKLFF

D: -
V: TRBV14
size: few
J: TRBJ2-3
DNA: TGTGCCAGCGGAATGAGCACAGATACGCAGTATTTT
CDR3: CASGMSTDTQYF

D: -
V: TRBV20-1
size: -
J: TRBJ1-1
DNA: TGCAGTGCTAGAGGGGGCACTGGAGCTTTCTTT
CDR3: CSARGGTGAFF

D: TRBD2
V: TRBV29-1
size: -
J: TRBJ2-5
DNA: TGCAGCGCCCCGGGACTAGGAGAGACCCAGTACTTC
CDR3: CSAPGLGETQYF

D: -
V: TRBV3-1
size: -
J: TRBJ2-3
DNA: TGTGCCAGCAGCCGGGACTTTCAGGGAGCAGATACGCAGTATTTT
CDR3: CASSRDFQGADTQYF

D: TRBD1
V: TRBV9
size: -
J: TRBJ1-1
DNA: TGTGCCAGCAGCCCAATGACAGGGATCACTGAAGCTTTCTTT
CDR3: CASSPMTGITEAFF

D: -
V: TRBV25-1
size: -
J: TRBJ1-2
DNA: TGTGCCAGCAGTCCCAGGTCGGAGTTAGTCGGGCATGGCTACACCTTC
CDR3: CASSPRSELVGHGYTF

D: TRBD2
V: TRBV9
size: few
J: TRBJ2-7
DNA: TGTGCCAGCAGCGTAACAGCGGGAGGCCCCTACGAGCAGTACTTC
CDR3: CASSVTAGGPYEQYF

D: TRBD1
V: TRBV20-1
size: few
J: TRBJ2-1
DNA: TGCAGTGCTCTCACCGGGACAGGGGGCTTATATGAGCAGTTCTTC
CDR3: CSALTGTGGLYEQFF

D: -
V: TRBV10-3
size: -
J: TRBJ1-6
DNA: TGTGCCATCAGGAGCTCCTATAATTCACCCCTCCACTTT
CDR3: CAIRSSYNSPLHF

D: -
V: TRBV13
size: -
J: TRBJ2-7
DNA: TGTGCCAGCAGCTTAGGCAGAAGCGCCTACGAGCAGTACTTC
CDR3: CASSLGRSAYEQYF

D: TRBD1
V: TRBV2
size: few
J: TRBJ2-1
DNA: TGTGCCAGCAGGCTTTGGGACAGGGGGGTATATGAGCAGTTCTTC
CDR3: CASRLWDRGVYEQFF

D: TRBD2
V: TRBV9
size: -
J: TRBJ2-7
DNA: TGTGCCAGCAGCGCGGGGGGACTAGCGGGAGACGAGCAGTACTTC
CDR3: CASSAGGLAGDEQYF